A selection of T cell receptor beta chains follows, all from one sample in a study of response to subunit inactivated influenza vaccine. TCRdb recomputed calls from the RT-PCR reads with MiXCR, one row per CDR3 protein. The sample consists of 500,000 or so distinct CDR3 sequences, about 17% of them appearing once. The sample was CD4+ T cells sorted from PBMCs, taken roughly 24 months after vaccination. These TCRs come from a man aged 50 to 69 who received an inactivated influenza vaccine. Each CDR3 is given without its conserved first and last residue. Each record gives: V gene, J gene, CDR3 protein.

TRBV5-6	TRBJ1-5	ASSYGENQPQH
TRBV7-2	TRBJ2-1	ASSLVEGPFNQQF
TRBV20-1	TRBJ2-7	SAKPTSREQY
TRBV27	TRBJ2-1	ASSFQGVGYNEQF
TRBV5-4	TRBJ2-3	ASSLRAKDTQY
TRBV10-3	TRBJ2-3	AISVEETDTQY
TRBV27	TRBJ2-7	ASSLGRGWEQY
TRBV20-1	TRBJ1-1	SAGRDKYTEAF
TRBV24-1	TRBJ2-7	ATSAGTGGFFTSYEQY
TRBV14	TRBJ2-1	ASSGLQVLNEQF
TRBV12-3/TRBV12-4	TRBJ1-5	ASSPRDPVLQPQH